This T cell receptor beta chain was identified in a study of cytomegalovirus exposure and HLA in healthy donors. Study results and limitations: The study listed some 160 cytomegalovirus-associated TCR beta chains. Later analysis identified several of the most significant clusters that appeared linked to common viral pathogens. Near-uniform donor sequencing depth was presumed by presence/absence analyses.

This CDR3 has 15 residues. V was pared by 3 bases and J by 4 bases, with 16 bases between. Germline-derived CDR1 and CDR2 are MNHEY and SMNVEV (reference sequence). For this clone: What it recognizes is unknown.

The primer mix had 60 Vbeta and 13 Jbeta primers. This table comes from immunoSEQ multiplex PCR, and its TCRdb copy is limited to in-frame clones, with some not included. The data show some 190,000 clones, roughly four fifths seen once. The chain couples TRBV27 to TRBJ2-7; a possible D gene is TRBD2 (5 bases). Sequencing was done on a sample of PBMCs. The receptor was derived from a man younger than 35 in good health and CMV-seronegative. CDR3 nucleotide sequence: TGTGCCAGCAGTTTCAACCTAGCCCATTCGTACGAGCAGTACTTC. Its translation: CASSFNLAHSYEQYF.